The clone carrying this T cell receptor (beta chain) was seen just once. This entry is derived from a study of identical twins. The CDR3 spans 16 residues. CDR1 is LGHNA, CDR2 YNFKEQ, per germline. The junction had 5 bases not matched to a gene; V was cut back by 0 bases and J by 3 bases. MiXCR was run by TCRdb on the 5' RACE reads, yielding one entry per CDR3 protein. The sample shows 1.5 million to 2 million distinct CDR3 sequences, 25% to 35% of them seen only once. The TCR comes from a newborn girl in good health. The sequenced sample was cord blood. V and J are TRBV4-2 and TRBJ1-5; 7 positions match TRBD1. The CDR3 DNA is TGTGCCAGCAGCCAAGAGAACAGGGGCCTCAATCAGCCCCAGCATTTT. This gives the protein CASSQENRGLNQPQHF.